This TCR beta chain was recorded in a study of post-analysis software for immune sequencing data. Unique molecular identifiers were carried by the TCR beta cDNA libraries. Each batch of 1 to 10 million T cells produced roughly 0.5 million cDNA molecules. TCRdb used MiXCR to reprocess the PCR reads, holding one entry per CDR3 protein. The sample holds hundreds of thousands of distinct CDR3 sequences; 55% to 70% are singletons and the top ten take approximately 11%. This clonotype was seen a handful of times. As yet, its antigen is unknown. Findings and caveats of the study: People with multiple sclerosis had a significantly lower normalized Chao1 diversity than controls did.

The sample consisted of blood. This clonotype originated in a girl aged 2 to 10 with multiple sclerosis.

This CDR3 is CASTSGGLYYNEQFF. The CDR3 nucleotides are TGTGCCAGCACCTCCGGGGGACTTTATTACAATGAGCAGTTCTTC. The chain employs TRBV28 and TRBJ2-1; weak D call: TRBD2 (6 bases). This CDR3 comprises 15 residues. V was cut by 7 bases and J by 4 bases, with 17 bases left in between. Germline CDR1 MDHEN, CDR2 SYDVKM.